The 30 T cell receptor beta chains below were found in one sample sequenced in a study of T-cell reconstitution after alpha-beta-depleted transplantation in children. Researchers prepared the TCRbeta library using unique molecular identifiers, the study reports. TCRdb analysed the PCR reads with MiXCR anew, one entry per CDR3 protein. The sample includes about 900,000 distinct CDR3 sequences, less than 30% of them seen just once. The source was PBMCs, mostly from graft donor cells, collected 360 days after TCRalphabeta/CD19-depleted stem cell transplant. The receptors stem from a boy in the first two years of life who had a stem cell transplant for SCID, so the T cells may come from the graft donor.

This clonotype turned up a few times. CDR3 DNA sequence: TGTGCCACCAAGACTGCCTACGAGCAGTACTTC. Translating gives CATKTAYEQYF. V is TRBV12-3 or TRBV12-4 and J is TRBJ2-7; no clear D. V was pared by 10 bases and J by 2 bases, with 9 bases between. CDR3 length: 11 amino acids.

The rearrangement links TRBV11-1 to TRBJ2-1, with unresolved D. CDR3 size: 16 residues. CDR1 and CDR2 from the germline V gene are SGHAT and FQDESV (reference sequence). The V and J ends lost 7 bases and 6 bases respectively, with 22 bases between them. CDR3 DNA sequence: TGTGCCAGCACCCCCGGCTCTGGGGTTTTTGGCAATGAGCAGTTCTTC. Protein: CASTPGSGVFGNEQFF.

V is TRBV5-1 and J is TRBJ2-3; no clear D. The CDR3 extends over 17 amino acids. The germline V and J ends were trimmed by 5 bases and 4 bases, with 23 bases remaining between them. CDR1 SGHRS and CDR2 YFSETQ come from the germline V gene. The CDR3 DNA sequence: TGCGCCAGCAGTCGGAGAAAACAGAGCTTGGGCCCAGATACGCAGTATTTT. This codes for CASSRRKQSLGPDTQYF.

The chain has TRBV20-1 and TRBJ2-5; D is possibly TRBD2 (6 bases). This CDR3 has 13 amino acids. V gave up 6 bases and J gave up 5 bases, with 16 bases separating them. Germline V gene data show CDR1 as DFQATT and CDR2 as SNEGSKA (reference sequence). The CDR3 reads CSAGDFPGETQYF. CDR3 nucleotides: TGCAGTGCGGGGGACTTCCCGGGGGAGACCCAGTACTTC.

This clonotype was detected only a few times. The chain uses TRBV4-3 and TRBJ2-1, with no clear D. The CDR3 length is 15 residues. The V gene's germline CDR1 is LGHNA and CDR2 YSLEER. Between the trimmed V and J ends, which lost 0 bases and 9 bases, there was a span of 15 bases. The CDR3 coding sequence is TGCGCCAGCAGCCAAGATAGTGGCCCTGTCGGTGAGCAGTTCTTC. Translated: CASSQDSGPVGEQFF.

The chain has TRBV28 and TRBJ2-6; perhaps TRBD1 as D (6 bases). CDR1 is MDHEN, CDR2 SYDVKM, per germline. This CDR3 is 17 amino acids long. Trimming pared 3 bases from V and 3 bases from J, leaving 15 bases between. CDR3 protein: CASSFRSGVDGANVLTF. In nucleotides, the CDR3 is TGTGCCAGCAGTTTTAGATCAGGGGTAGATGGGGCCAACGTCCTGACTTTC.

A few counts support this clonotype. The chain has TRBV5-1 and TRBJ1-1; 11 bases are shared with TRBD1. The V gene end was trimmed by 3 bases and the J gene end by 3 bases; junction bases not matched to a gene: 4. Germline CDR1 and CDR2: SGHRS and YFSETQ. There are 15 residues in the CDR3. The CDR3 here is CASSWGDRGDTEAFF. The CDR3 region has the DNA TGCGCCAGCAGCTGGGGGGACAGGGGGGACACTGAAGCTTTCTTT.

DNA of the CDR3: TGTGCCAGCAGCCAAGACATCGCCCGGGACTTCCAAGAGACCCAGTACTTC. As protein: CASSQDIARDFQETQYF. This chain connects TRBV3-1 to TRBJ2-5; D is perhaps TRBD2 (6 bases). The CDR3 loop spans 17 amino acids. V was clipped by 0 bases and J by 1 base, with 15 bases between them. Germline V gene sequence: CDR1 LGHDT, CDR2 YNNKEL (reference sequence).

This chain links TRBV9 with TRBJ2-3; 11 nucleotides agree with TRBD2. CDR1 SGDLS and CDR2 YYNGEE come from the germline V gene. V shed 1 base and J 3 bases; nucleotides not matched to a gene: 7. The CDR3 is 17 residues long. The CDR3 here is CASSVLAGGQRTDTQYF. CDR3 DNA: TGTGCCAGCAGCGTACTAGCGGGGGGCCAGCGGACAGATACGCAGTATTTT.

This rearrangement joins TRBV7-2 to TRBJ2-7; unclear D gene. The CDR3 consists of 13 residues. Trimming left V 5 bases short and J 1 base short, with 9 bases between. The germline CDR1 and CDR2 sequences are SGHTA and FQGNSA. CDR3 sequence reads: CASSRRWSYEQYF. The CDR3 nucleotides are TGTGCCAGCAGCCGTCGGTGGTCCTACGAGCAGTACTTC.

The gene calls are TRBV5-1 and TRBJ1-2, with no clear D. The germline V gene has CDR1 SGHRS and CDR2 YFSETQ. The CDR3 contains 15 residues. Trimming took off 0 bases at V and 3 bases at J, with 12 bases between the two ends. CDR3 coding DNA: TGCGCCAGCAGCTTGGCCGGCCTTACAGACTATGGCTACACCTTC. Its protein product is CASSLAGLTDYGYTF.

V gene TRBV15 combines with J gene TRBJ1-1; D is unclear. The V end was cut by 0 bases, the J end by 2 bases, with 10 bases between. The germline V gene encodes CDR1 LNHNV and CDR2 YYDKDF (reference sequence). The CDR3 spans 15 residues. CDR3 sequence: CATSRDRAENTEAFF. The CDR3 DNA follows: TGTGCCACCAGCAGAGATCGAGCGGAAAACACTGAAGCTTTCTTT.

This clonotype has a count of ten or more. The rearrangement uses TRBV5-5 and TRBJ2-7, with D unclear. V lost 0 bases and J 3 bases, leaving 7 bases between the germline ends. Germline CDR1 reads SGHKS; CDR2 reads YYEKEE (reference sequence). The CDR3 is 13 residues long. In DNA, the CDR3 is TGTGCCAGCAGCTTGGTGGGGAACTACGAGCAGTACTTC. This translates into CASSLVGNYEQYF.

CDR3 protein: CASSVRLAGVRDTQYF. The CDR3 region has the DNA TGCGCCAGCAGCGTCCGATTAGCGGGGGTGAGAGATACGCAGTATTTT. This chain joins TRBV5-1 and TRBJ2-3; 9 bases fit TRBD2. Germline assignment: CDR1 SGHRS and CDR2 YFSETQ. The CDR3 extends over 16 amino acids. Germline trimming cut 4 bases from V and 5 bases from J; bases unmatched to any gene: 11.

This clonotype was recorded a few times. V and J are TRBV18 and TRBJ2-5, with 8 bases aligning to TRBD1. The CDR3 totals 17 residues. Germline lookup yields CDR1 KGHSH and CDR2 LQKENI. V shed 0 bases and J 1 base; nucleotides not matched to a gene: 7. For the CDR3, the DNA is TGTGCCAGCTCACCACCGACACGGACAGGGCCCCAAGAGACCCAGTACTTC. Its protein is CASSPPTRTGPQETQYF.

The chain is built from TRBV6-1 and TRBJ2-5; D tentatively reads TRBD1 or TRBD2 (5 bases each). V was pared by 5 bases and J by 7 bases, with 17 bases between. The CDR3 consists of 14 residues. Germline V gene sequence: CDR1 MNHNS, CDR2 SASEGT. The CDR3 DNA follows: TGTGCCAGCAGTCGCCCGGGGCCCGGTGGGACCCAGTACTTC. Residues: CASSRPGPGGTQYF.

Details on this clonotype: One junction end disagrees with the germline gene, perhaps due to a read error. The chain uses TRBV5-1 and TRBJ2-1, with 7 positions matching TRBD1. This CDR3 has 19 residues. CDR1 and CDR2 (germline): SGHRS, YFSETQ. The CDR3 loop reads CASSLGMFTGQSSYDEQFF. In nucleotides, the CDR3 is TGCGCCAGCAGCTTGGGGATGTTCACGGGACAGAGCTCCTACGATGAGCAGTTCTTC.

The CDR3 DNA reads as TGTGCCAGCAGCTTGGCGGTGACTAATGAAAAACTGTTTTTT. Amino acid sequence: CASSLAVTNEKLFF. This sequence joins TRBV7-9 and TRBJ1-4; no reliable D call. Germline V gene lookup returns CDR1 SEHNR and CDR2 FQNEAQ (reference sequence). The CDR3 spans 14 residues. V was trimmed by 3 bases and J by 2 bases, leaving 7 bases between them.

The chain couples TRBV11-2 to TRBJ2-7, with D tentatively TRBD2 (5 bases). Between the trimmed V and J ends, which lost 1 base and 2 bases, there was a span of 12 bases. In germline, CDR1 is SGHAT, CDR2 FQNNGV. The CDR3 is made up of 15 amino acids. In nucleotides, the CDR3 is TGTGCCAGCAGCTTAGTATCGGGGAGCCCCTACGAGCAGTACTTC. Its translation is CASSLVSGSPYEQYF.

This clonotype turned up a few times. The chain recombines TRBV5-1 with TRBJ1-2; 7 bases line up with TRBD1. This CDR3 is 15 amino acids long. Germline V gene lookup returns CDR1 SGHRS and CDR2 YFSETQ. Unmatched junction bases numbered 5, after V lost 3 bases and J lost 0 bases. CDR3 amino acids: CASSSRTGANYGYTF. CDR3 in DNA: TGCGCCAGCAGCTCCCGGACAGGTGCTAACTATGGCTACACCTTC.

The chain couples TRBV11-2 to TRBJ2-2, with D tentatively TRBD2 (7 bases). V lost 5 bases and J lost 3, with 13 bases in between. Germline V gives CDR1 SGHAT, CDR2 FQNNGV. CDR3 length: 15 amino acids. The CDR3 bases are TGTGCCAGCAGCCCCACGGGGGGCGACACCGGGGAGCTGTTTTTT. Translated: CASSPTGGDTGELFF. Variable domain in full (rest from reference TRBV11-2 and TRBJ2-2): EAGVAQSPRYKIIEKRQSVAFWCNPISGHATLYWYQQILGQGPKLLIQFQNNGVVDDSQLPKDRFSAERLKGVDSTLKIQPAKLEDSAVYLCASSPTGGDTGELFFGEGSRLTVL.

This chain links TRBV12-3 or TRBV12-4 with TRBJ2-7, with 13 bases lining up with TRBD2. The CDR3 is 16 residues long. The V gene end was trimmed by 5 bases and the J gene end by 3 bases; junction bases not matched to a gene: 7. CDR3 nucleotide sequence: TGTGCCAGCAGTCCAAGGGGACTAGCGGGGTACTACGAGCAGTACTTC. This codes for CASSPRGLAGYYEQYF.

The CDR3: CASSPGKGVYYGYTF. CDR3 nucleotide sequence: TGTGCCAGCAGCCCAGGGAAGGGAGTGTACTATGGCTACACCTTC. The chain carries TRBV27 and TRBJ1-2; D possibly corresponds to TRBD1 (5 bases). The V end was cut by 6 bases, the J end by 3 bases, with 17 bases between. The CDR3 has 15 residues. CDR1 is MNHEY, CDR2 SMNVEV, per germline (reference sequence).

The chain has TRBV3-1 and TRBJ2-2, with D tentatively TRBD1 or TRBD2 (5 bases each). The CDR3 runs 15 residues. V dropped 4 bases and J dropped 12 bases, with 21 bases sitting between them. Per germline, CDR1 LGHDT and CDR2 YNNKEL (reference sequence). This CDR3 is CASSRSRGQYFKLFF. CDR3 nucleotides: TGTGCCAGCAGCCGTAGCCGGGGCCAGTATTTTAAGCTGTTTTTT.

This clonotype was counted only a few times. The chain links TRBV5-1 to TRBJ2-7; D is possibly TRBD1 or TRBD2 (5 bases each). The CDR3 has 15 amino acids. Trimming stripped 0 bases from V and 4 bases from J, with 14 bases between. The germline V gene has CDR1 SGHRS and CDR2 YFSETQ. The chain's CDR3 is CASSLAGTPPYEQYF. Here the CDR3 DNA reads TGCGCCAGCAGCTTGGCCGGGACCCCCCCATACGAGCAGTACTTC.

The CDR3: CSAPPQWGNQETQYF. The DNA for the CDR3 is TGCAGTGCCCCCCCCCAGTGGGGCAACCAAGAGACCCAGTACTTC. The chain combines TRBV20-1 with TRBJ2-5, with D possibly TRBD1 on 5 matching bases. CDR3 length: 15 residues. Between the trimmed V and J ends, which lost 6 bases and 0 bases, there was a span of 17 bases. The germline CDR1 and CDR2 sequences are DFQATT and SNEGSKA (reference sequence).

The chain carries TRBV7-7 and TRBJ2-5; weak D call: TRBD1 (5 bases). V lost 4 bases to trimming and J lost 5 bases, with 14 bases between them. This CDR3 is built from 14 residues. Per the germline V gene, CDR1 is SSHAT and CDR2 is FNYEAQ (reference sequence). In nucleotides, the CDR3 is TGTGCCAGCAGCTCAGCCAGGGTTGGGGAGACCCAGTACTTC. Translated, it gives CASSSARVGETQYF.

In its sample, this clonotype was seen a few times. The genes are TRBV20-1 and TRBJ2-1; tentative D call: TRBD2 (5 bases). Germline V CDR1 and CDR2: DFQATT, SNEGSKA (reference sequence). This CDR3 is 14 amino acids long. Trimming shortened V by 5 bases and J by 0 bases, and 11 bases separated the two germline ends. DNA of the CDR3: TGCAGTGCTCTGGTCAGCGGCTCCTACAATGAGCAGTTCTTC. Protein: CSALVSGSYNEQFF.

This chain connects TRBV10-3 to TRBJ1-2, with TRBD1 matching over 12 bases. Germline CDR1 ENHRY, CDR2 SYGVKD. J lost 4 bases, V lost 4 bases, and 10 bases had no gene match. This CDR3 comprises 17 residues. The chain's CDR3 is CAISAMGQGATGYGYTF. Here the CDR3 DNA reads TGTGCCATCAGTGCGATGGGACAGGGGGCAACGGGCTATGGCTACACCTTC.

This chain connects TRBV24-1 to TRBJ2-1; TRBD2 is a possible D gene (6 bases). Per germline, CDR1 KGHDR and CDR2 SFDVKD. V was pared by 4 bases and J by 8 bases, with 20 bases between. There are 16 residues in the CDR3. The CDR3 nucleotides read TGTGCCACCAGTGAACCATCCGGGACTGAGCGTGATGAGCAGTTCTTC. Amino acids: CATSEPSGTERDEQFF.